This T cell receptor beta chain was captured in a study of cytomegalovirus exposure and HLA in healthy donors. General observations from the study: A later analysis found first-cohort TCR clusters tended to co-occur in the approximately 120 validation repertoires.

Worth noting for this clone: What it recognizes is unknown.

Assay: immunoSEQ multiplex PCR; the TCRdb copy retains only in-frame clones and omits some. The profile covers some 170,000 clones, with 86% appearing a single time and 2.7% taken by the ten largest. CDR3 length equals 16 residues. V was shortened by 0 bases and J by 1 base, with 11 bases between the two germline ends. Germline V gives CDR1 MNHEY, CDR2 SVGAGI. The receptor's source is a man between 18 and 35 years old in good health and CMV-seropositive. Sequencing was performed on PBMCs. The chain joins TRBV6-5 to TRBJ2-3; a possible D gene is TRBD1 (6 bases). The CDR3, as DNA: TGTGCCAGCAGTTACTCTGGGGGCCAAGGCACAGATACGCAGTATTTT. Protein: CASSYSGGQGTDTQYF.